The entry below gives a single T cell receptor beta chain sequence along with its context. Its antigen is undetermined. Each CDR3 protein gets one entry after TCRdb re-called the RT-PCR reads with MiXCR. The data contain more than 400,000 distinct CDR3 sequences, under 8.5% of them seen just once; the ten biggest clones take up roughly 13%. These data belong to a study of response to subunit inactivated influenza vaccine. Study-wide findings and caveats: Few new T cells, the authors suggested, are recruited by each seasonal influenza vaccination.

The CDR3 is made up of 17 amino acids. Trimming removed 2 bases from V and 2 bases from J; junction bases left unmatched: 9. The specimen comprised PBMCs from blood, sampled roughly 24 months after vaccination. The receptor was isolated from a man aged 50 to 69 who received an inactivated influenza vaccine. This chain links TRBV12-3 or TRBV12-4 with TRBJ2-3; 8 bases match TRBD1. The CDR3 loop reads CASSLRDRLETTDTQYF. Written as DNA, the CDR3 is TGTGCCAGCAGTTTAAGGGACAGGCTGGAGACCACAGATACGCAGTATTTT.